Listed below are T cell receptor beta chains from one sample, sequenced in a study of T cells in Graves' hyperthyroidism and ophthalmopathy. One entry per CDR3 protein, called by TCRdb with MiXCR from the multiplex PCR reads. The sample has roughly 570,000 distinct CDR3 sequences, approximately 14% seen once. Sequenced: blood. These receptors all stem from a woman in her twenties or thirties with Graves' hyperthyroidism. Both conserved end residues are part of each CDR3. Each record gives: V gene, D gene, clone size, J gene, CDR3 DNA, CDR3 protein. A D gene is named only where the DNA matches it firmly. Part of the rows lack a size; the others show once, few, many or a class for expanded clones.

TRBV11-3,-,many,TRBJ2-7,TGTGCCAGCAGCTTAGAACAGGGAGGCGAGCAGTACTTC,CASSLEQGGEQYF
TRBV12-3/TRBV12-4,-,many,TRBJ2-3,TGTGCCAGCAGGGCTGCGACAGGTTTCACAGATACGCAGTATTTT,CASRAATGFTDTQYF
TRBV20-1,-,many,TRBJ1-1,TGCAGTGCCGATTTCGAGAACACTGAAGCTTTCTTT,CSADFENTEAFF
TRBV7-2,-,few,TRBJ1-3,TGTGCCAGCAGCTTACATCTCTCTGGAAACACCATATATTTT,CASSLHLSGNTIYF
TRBV24-1,TRBD2,-,TRBJ2-1,TGTGCCACCAGTGTTGCGGGAGTTTCCAATGAGCAGCTCTTC,CATSVAGVSNEQLF
TRBV7-8,TRBD1,many,TRBJ1-1,TGTGCCAGCAGCTTAGTCCCGGGACAGGGGGCGCGATGGGGCACTGAAGCTTTCTTT,CASSLVPGQGARWGTEAFF
TRBV19,-,-,TRBJ2-7,TGTGCCAGTAGTACGCCCGGGAGTAGGGACTACGAGCAGTACTTC,CASSTPGSRDYEQYF
TRBV10-3,-,-,TRBJ1-2,TGTGCCATCAGCGAAATACAGGACTATGGCTACACCTTC,CAISEIQDYGYTF
TRBV15,-,few,TRBJ1-1,TGTGCCACCAGCTCCTATGGAGCTGAAGCTTTCTTT,CATSSYGAEAFF
TRBV7-2,TRBD1,-,TRBJ2-7,TGTGCCAGCAGCAGATCAGGGGGAGAAGAGCAGTACTTC,CASSRSGGEEQYF
TRBV20-1,-,many,TRBJ2-2,TGCAGTGCTAGAGATCTCTCAAGCGAGACCGGGGAGCTGTTTTTT,CSARDLSSETGELFF
TRBV3-1,TRBD2,many,TRBJ2-7,TGTGCCAGCAGCCAAGGCGGACTAGCGGGAGGGCCGAGTCCCGAGCAGTACTTC,CASSQGGLAGGPSPEQYF
TRBV20-1,-,-,TRBJ1-5,TGCAGTGCTAGGGCAGGGGATTCGCCCCAGCATTTT,CSARAGDSPQHF
TRBV28,TRBD2,many,TRBJ2-1,TGTGCCAGCAGGCGTCTAGCGGGAGAAAGCTCCTACAATGAGCAGTTCTTC,CASRRLAGESSYNEQFF
TRBV28,TRBD2,many,TRBJ2-7,TGTGCCAGCAGTTTATCGGTTAGCGGGAGTTACGAGCAGTACTTC,CASSLSVSGSYEQYF
TRBV15,-,-,TRBJ2-1,TGTGCCACCAGCGGGACCTCGAGCTCCTACAATGAGCAGTTCTTC,CATSGTSSSYNEQFF
TRBV3-1,-,few,TRBJ2-3,TGTGCCAGCAGCCGGGGGCTAGGGTACGCGCAGTATTTT,CASSRGLGYAQYF
TRBV3-1,-,many,TRBJ1-4,TGTGCCAGCAGCCATGCAGCAACTAATGAAAAACTGTTTTTT,CASSHAATNEKLFF
TRBV7-2,TRBD2,-,TRBJ2-1,TGTGCCAGCAGCTTAGGGCTAGCGGGAGGGCTTAGGGAGCAGTTCTTC,CASSLGLAGGLREQFF
TRBV5-6,TRBD1,-,TRBJ2-1,TGTGCCAGCAGCTCGACGTCCCGGGACAGGGGCGATGAGCAGTTCTTC,CASSSTSRDRGDEQFF
TRBV7-8,-,many,TRBJ2-5,TGTGCCAGCAGCAGGGGACGGACGCAAGAGACCCAGTACTTC,CASSRGRTQETQYF
TRBV7-9,-,many,TRBJ2-1,TGTGCCAGCAGCTTAGGGTCGGTTGAGCAGTTCTTC,CASSLGSVEQFF
TRBV15,TRBD2,-,TRBJ2-7,TGTGCCACCAGCAGATACAGAAGCGGGAGAGACTCCTACGAGCAGTACTTC,CATSRYRSGRDSYEQYF
TRBV13,-,few,TRBJ1-2,TGTGCCAGCAGCTTGGGTTTACGAGGGGAGGAAGACTATGGCTACACCTTC,CASSLGLRGEEDYGYTF
TRBV12-3/TRBV12-4,TRBD1,few,TRBJ2-7,TGTGCCAGCAGTTTACGACAGGGGGCGAGGGAGCAGTACTTC,CASSLRQGAREQYF
TRBV9,TRBD2,-,TRBJ2-1,TGTGCCAGCAGCTCGCACCAGCGGGACCGATACAATGAGCAGTTCTTC,CASSSHQRDRYNEQFF
TRBV6-1,-,-,TRBJ2-1,TGTGCCAGCAGTGGAGGACAGCAGCCCTACAATGAGCAGTTCTTC,CASSGGQQPYNEQFF
TRBV12-3/TRBV12-4,-,many,TRBJ2-7,TGTGCCAGCAGTTTAGAACTGGGGGAGCAGTACTTC,CASSLELGEQYF
TRBV20-1,TRBD1,-,TRBJ2-7,TGCAGTGCTAGAATGGACAGGGTGGGAGAGCAGTACTTC,CSARMDRVGEQYF
TRBV6-5,TRBD2,-,TRBJ2-1,TGTGCCAGCAGTTACAGGAGTAGCGGGATGCTATCCTACAATGAGCAGTTCTTC,CASSYRSSGMLSYNEQFF
TRBV6-2/TRBV6-3,TRBD2,few,TRBJ2-1,TGTGCCAGCAGGAGAGCGGGAAGTGGGTACAATGAGCAGTTCTTC,CASRRAGSGYNEQFF
TRBV11-2,-,-,TRBJ2-7,TGTGCCAGCAGCGATAAAACTTACTCTAGGGTCTACGAGCAGTACTTC,CASSDKTYSRVYEQYF
TRBV10-3,-,few,TRBJ2-5,TGTGCCATCAGTAGGGCCCCCGAGGAGACCCAGTACTTC,CAISRAPEETQYF
TRBV20-1,TRBD1,many,TRBJ2-2,TGCAGTGCTAGAGGAGGGGGCGAGGGCAGGCGGAACACCGGGGAGCTGTTTTTT,CSARGGGEGRRNTGELFF
TRBV28,TRBD1,-,TRBJ1-5,TGTGCCAGCAGTTCGACAGGGGAAAGGGTCAATCAGCCCCAGCATTTT,CASSSTGERVNQPQHF
TRBV12-5,-,few,TRBJ2-2,TGTGCTAGTGGTTTGGTATTAGGGGCCAACACCGGGGAGCTGTTTTTT,CASGLVLGANTGELFF
TRBV20-1,-,once,TRBJ1-2,TGCAGTGCCACACCGGCTGCTAACTATGGCTACACCTTC,CSATPAANYGYTF
TRBV29-1,TRBD2,-,TRBJ2-3,TGCAGCGTTGAAAGTCCCAGAGCGGGGCCAAGCACAGATACGCAGTATTTT,CSVESPRAGPSTDTQYF
TRBV6-1,TRBD1,few,TRBJ2-3,TGTGCCAGCAGGGTACAGGGGGCTACGCAGTATTTT,CASRVQGATQYF
TRBV12-3/TRBV12-4,TRBD1,many,TRBJ2-7,TGTGCCAGCAGTTCGACCGACAGGGACGAGCAGTACTTC,CASSSTDRDEQYF